What follows are 28 T cell receptor beta chains derived from one specimen sequenced in a study of cytomegalovirus exposure and HLA in healthy donors. The PCR made use of 60 Vbeta and 13 Jbeta primers. Here immunoSEQ multiplex PCR was the method, and the copy in TCRdb shows in-frame clones only, minus some. Here the sample spans some 190,000 clones, around 90% being singletons. Source material: PBMCs. Receptor source: a boy aged 2-15 years in good health and CMV-seronegative.

The table lists this clone with a count of one. This chain joins TRBV5-8 and TRBJ1-1; 12 bases align to TRBD1. Germline trimming cut 3 bases from V and 6 bases from J; bases unmatched to any gene: 12. Per germline, CDR1 SGHTS and CDR2 YDEGEE. The length of the CDR3 is 17 residues. CDR3 sequence (DNA): TGTGCCAGCAGCTCCCTCGGCGGGACAGGGGGCGCCCCTGAAGCTTTCTTT. Translated, it gives CASSSLGGTGGAPEAFF.

The chain has TRBV28 and TRBJ2-2, with 8 bases lining up with TRBD1. This CDR3 is 16 amino acids long. The junction had 9 bases not matched to a gene; V was cut back by 6 bases and J by 3 bases. Germline-derived CDR1 and CDR2 are MDHEN and SYDVKM. The CDR3 DNA reads as TGTGCCAGCAGGACGGACAGGGTGGACGACACCGGGGAGCTGTTTTTT. Amino acids: CASRTDRVDDTGELFF.

The genes are TRBV28 and TRBJ2-5; 7 bases are shared with TRBD2. The germline V gene encodes CDR1 MDHEN and CDR2 SYDVKM. This CDR3 has 16 amino acids. With 5 bases clipped from V and 0 bases from J, the junction kept 9 bases outside the gene matches. The CDR3 reads CASSRPGGYNQETQYF. CDR3 coding DNA: TGTGCCAGCAGTCGACCCGGGGGGTATAACCAAGAGACCCAGTACTTC.

A single count supports this clone. As DNA, the CDR3 is TGTGCCAGCAGCTTAGGCACGGGACACACAGATACGCAGTATTTT. Protein product: CASSLGTGHTDTQYF. The V and J genes are TRBV11-3 and TRBJ2-3, with D perhaps matching TRBD1 (6 bases). This CDR3 is built from 15 residues. Looked up from germline, CDR1 is SGHNT and CDR2 is YENEEA. The germline V and J ends were trimmed by 1 base and 2 bases, with 10 bases remaining between them.

V is TRBV7-2 and J is TRBJ2-1; 10 positions match TRBD2. The germline V gene has CDR1 SGHTA and CDR2 FQGNSA. After removal of 3 bases from V and 0 bases from J, the junction contained 5 bases not matched to a gene. The CDR3 is made up of 17 amino acids. CDR3 DNA sequence: TGTGCCAGCAGCTTGGCCGCTAGCGGGAGCTCCTACAATGAGCAGTTCTTC. Its translation is CASSLAASGSSYNEQFF.

This sequence joins TRBV19 and TRBJ2-5; D is possibly TRBD2 (6 bases). The better agreement between TRBJ2-7 and the DNA end casts doubt on the J call. CDR1 is LNHDA and CDR2 is SQIVND in the germline V gene (reference sequence). The CDR3 spans 13 residues. The CDR3 region has the DNA TGTGCCAGTAGTATGGGGGGTAACTACGAGCAGTACTTC. It codes for CASSMGGNYEQYF.

The rearrangement uses TRBV7-8 and TRBJ2-7; D ambiguous. Germline V CDR1 and CDR2: SGHVS, FQNEAQ. The CDR3 has 12 amino acids. V was trimmed by 5 bases and J by 0 bases, leaving 5 bases between them. The CDR3 DNA is TGTGCCAGCAGCCCAAACTCCTACGAGCAGTACTTC. It encodes CASSPNSYEQYF.

CDR3 loop: CASSRGTGVLEQYF. CDR3 bases: TGTGCCAGCAGTAGAGGGACAGGGGTTCTCGAGCAGTACTTC. The chain recombines TRBV7-9 with TRBJ2-7, with 10 bases identical to TRBD1. CDR3 length equals 14 residues. Germline CDR1 is SEHNR and CDR2 is FQNEAQ (reference sequence). Trimming removed 6 bases from V and 6 bases from J; junction bases left unmatched: 8.

The chain joins TRBV5-1 to TRBJ2-3; D call uncertain. CDR1 is SGHRS, CDR2 YFSETQ, per germline. Trimming pared 2 bases from V and 2 bases from J, leaving 12 bases between. CDR3 length equals 15 residues. The CDR3 nucleotides are TGCGCCAGCAGCTTCCGGCAGGCTAACACAGATACGCAGTATTTT. This codes for CASSFRQANTDTQYF.

This chain connects TRBV27 to TRBJ2-1; 8 bases match TRBD1. The junction had 16 bases not matched to a gene; V was cut back by 5 bases and J by 10 bases. CDR3 length: 16 amino acids. Germline values: CDR1 MNHEY, CDR2 SMNVEV (reference sequence). CDR3 in amino acids: CASSITGQDAPTEQFF. The CDR3 DNA is TGTGCCAGCAGTATCACGGGACAGGACGCCCCCACCGAGCAGTTCTTC.

The chain employs TRBV29-1 and TRBJ2-2, with 10 bases matching TRBD2. V lost 4 bases, J lost 4 bases, and 6 bases stayed unmatched. Germline V gene lookup returns CDR1 SQVTM and CDR2 ANQGSEA. CDR3 size: 15 residues. The CDR3 loop is CSVGSLAGVTGELFF. CDR3 nucleotides: TGCAGCGTTGGGTCGCTAGCGGGAGTCACCGGGGAGCTGTTTTTT.

The chain employs TRBV5-1 and TRBJ1-6; 7 nucleotides line up with TRBD1. CDR1 is SGHRS, CDR2 YFSETQ, per germline. The J segment lost 7 bases and the V segment lost 3 bases, leaving 7 bases of the junction unmatched. The CDR3 spans 15 residues. The CDR3 DNA sequence: TGCGCCAGCAGCTCAACCGGGACAGAAAATTCACCCCTCCACTTT. Its protein product is CASSSTGTENSPLHF.

This clone appeared once. The chain joins TRBV27 to TRBJ2-7; 10 nucleotides line up with TRBD2. Trimming at V came to 3 bases and at J to 6 bases, leaving 8 bases not matched to a gene. Germline V lookup: CDR1 MNHEY, CDR2 SMNVEV (reference sequence). This CDR3 spans 15 amino acids. CDR3 in amino acids: CASSFVGLAASEQYF. The CDR3 bases are TGTGCCAGCAGTTTTGTCGGACTAGCGGCCAGCGAGCAGTACTTC.

This clone was seen just once. V gene TRBV7-9 combines with J gene TRBJ1-1; weak D call: TRBD1 (5 bases). The CDR3 contains 11 residues. Germline lookup yields CDR1 SEHNR and CDR2 FQNEAQ (reference sequence). The ends were cut back, 5 bases at V and 8 bases at J, with 9 bases in the middle. As DNA, the CDR3 is TGTGCCAGCAGCCCTGGGGGGGAAGCTTTCTTT. Its translation: CASSPGGEAFF.

The V gene is TRBV10-1, the J gene TRBJ2-7; maybe TRBD1 (6 bases). CDR1 and CDR2 (germline): WNHNN, SYGVQD (reference sequence). V lost 7 bases to trimming and J lost 3 bases, with 28 bases between them. This CDR3 has 18 residues. CDR3 nucleotide sequence: TGCGCCAGCATAGGCCCATGGACCAGGCACCGGGACAACTACGAGCAGTACTTC. It encodes CASIGPWTRHRDNYEQYF.

The J gene is TRBJ1-1, the V gene TRBV19; the D gene is possibly TRBD1 (6 bases). CDR1 LNHDA and CDR2 SQIVND come from the germline V gene (reference sequence). CDR3 length: 19 amino acids. The V end lost 7 bases, the J end lost 3 bases, and 30 bases lay between the germline ends. The CDR3 DNA is TGTGCCAGTACCGTCCTTCGACAGGCCATAAACCCTCAGGACACTGAAGCTTTCTTT. This codes for CASTVLRQAINPQDTEAFF.

The rearrangement uses TRBV9 and TRBJ2-4; D unclear. Germline values: CDR1 SGDLS, CDR2 YYNGEE. This CDR3 is built from 13 residues. Trimming cost V 4 bases and J 9 bases, with 14 bases left between them. Here the CDR3 reads CASSPEDGSIQYF. The CDR3 coding sequence is TGTGCCAGCAGCCCCGAGGATGGAAGCATTCAGTACTTC.

The chain uses TRBV29-1 and TRBJ1-2; D is uncertain. V was pared by 0 bases and J by 9 bases, with 17 bases between. Germline V gives CDR1 SQVTM, CDR2 ANQGSEA. This CDR3 has 14 residues. The CDR3 DNA reads TGCAGCGTTGAAGATTTTGCAACCCTTAGCAGCTACACCTTC. Its protein product is CSVEDFATLSSYTF.

This rearrangement joins TRBV11-2 to TRBJ2-7; D remains ambiguous. V was shortened by 5 bases and J by 7 bases, with 15 bases between the two germline ends. The CDR3 consists of 13 residues. CDR1 and CDR2 (germline): SGHAT, FQNNGV. CDR3 in amino acids: CASSVRLVEEQYF. For the CDR3, the DNA is TGTGCCAGCAGCGTACGACTTGTAGAGGAGCAGTACTTC.

A remark on this clone: The junction differs from germline at one of its ends, possibly a read error. The J gene is TRBJ1-2, the V gene TRBV7-9; D not resolved. CDR1 SEHNR and CDR2 FQNEAQ come from the germline V gene (reference sequence). The CDR3 contains 12 residues. Here the CDR3 reads CSSSSHNWGYTF. The DNA of the CDR3 is TGTTCCAGCAGCTCCCACAATTGGGGCTACACCTTC.

This clone was picked up one time. The J gene is TRBJ1-2, the V gene TRBV29-1; 11 nucleotides line up with TRBD1. Germline CDR1 and CDR2: SQVTM and ANQGSEA. J gave up 4 bases and V 0 bases, and 4 bases lay outside the gene matches. CDR3 length: 15 residues. In nucleotides, the CDR3 is TGCAGCGTTGAAGATCGAGGGACAGGGGGCTATGGCTACACCTTC. It translates to CSVEDRGTGGYGYTF.

This chain connects TRBV13 to TRBJ2-3, with 10 bases lining up with TRBD1. The V gene's germline CDR1 is PRHDT and CDR2 FYEKMQ (reference sequence). The junction had 9 bases not matched to a gene; V was cut back by 5 bases and J by 1 base. This CDR3 has 17 residues. For the CDR3, the DNA is TGTGCCAGCAGCACAACCGCCGGGACAGGGGGCACAGATACGCAGTATTTT. Residues: CASSTTAGTGGTDTQYF.

V gene TRBV30 combines with J gene TRBJ1-1; 7 nucleotides align to TRBD1. The CDR3 is 17 residues long. V shed 0 bases and J 2 bases; nucleotides not matched to a gene: 12. Germline values: CDR1 GTSNPN, CDR2 SVGIG (reference sequence). The CDR3 spells CAWSVEGGTAANTEAFF. The DNA for the CDR3 is TGTGCCTGGAGTGTAGAAGGCGGGACAGCCGCCAACACTGAAGCTTTCTTT. Variable domain in full (rest from reference TRBV30 and TRBJ1-1): SQTIHQWPATLVQPVGSPLSLECTVEGTSNPNLYWYRQAAGRGLQLLFYSVGIGQISSEVPQNLSASRPQDRQFILSSKKLLLSDSGFYLCAWSVEGGTAANTEAFFGQGTRLTVV.

This rearrangement joins TRBV11-2 to TRBJ2-3; perhaps TRBD1 as D (5 bases). Germline assignment: CDR1 SGHAT and CDR2 FQNNGV. The V end lost 3 bases, the J end lost 6 bases, and 16 bases lay between the germline ends. The CDR3 has 15 residues. CDR3: CASSFGANHRDTQYF. The CDR3 DNA is TGTGCCAGCAGCTTCGGCGCTAATCACAGGGATACGCAGTATTTT. Full variable domain (remainder filled in from reference TRBV11-2 and TRBJ2-3): EAGVAQSPRYKIIEKRQSVAFWCNPISGHATLYWYQQILGQGPKLLIQFQNNGVVDDSQLPKDRFSAERLKGVDSTLKIQPAKLEDSAVYLCASSFGANHRDTQYFGPGTRLTVL.

This chain links TRBV4-2 with TRBJ2-2, with D perhaps TRBD2 (6 bases). CDR3 length: 13 residues. Germline CDR1 is LGHNA and CDR2 is YNFKEQ. V was cut by 5 bases and J by 6 bases, with 10 bases left in between. The CDR3 region has the DNA TGTGCCAGCAGCGCCCGGGGGTCCGGGGAGCTGTTTTTT. It translates to CASSARGSGELFF.

This clone turned up a few times. The J gene is TRBJ1-1, the V gene TRBV19, with D possibly matching TRBD1 (6 bases). The V end was cut by 6 bases, the J end by 6 bases, with 14 bases between. Germline lookup yields CDR1 LNHDA and CDR2 SQIVND (reference sequence). The CDR3 totals 13 residues. Here the CDR3 DNA reads TGTGCCAGTAGCCACCCAGGGGCATCTGAAGCTTTCTTT. Protein: CASSHPGASEAFF.

The chain recombines TRBV28 with TRBJ1-4; D not certain. CDR1 is MDHEN, CDR2 SYDVKM, per germline. The V and J ends lost 5 bases and 6 bases respectively, with 13 bases between them. This CDR3 region has 14 residues. The CDR3 loop is CASSGLGGYEKLFF. Written as DNA, the CDR3 is TGTGCCAGCAGTGGGTTGGGCGGGTATGAAAAACTGTTTTTT.

The gene calls are TRBV5-6 and TRBJ2-2, with D perhaps matching TRBD1 (5 bases). In germline, CDR1 is SGHDT, CDR2 YYEEEE. This CDR3 has 15 residues. Trimming took 3 bases from V and 7 from J, leaving 16 bases between them. The CDR3 DNA reads as TGTGCCAGCAGCTGGGGCCCCTTGTCTGGCGGGGAGCTGTTTTTT. Its translation: CASSWGPLSGGELFF.